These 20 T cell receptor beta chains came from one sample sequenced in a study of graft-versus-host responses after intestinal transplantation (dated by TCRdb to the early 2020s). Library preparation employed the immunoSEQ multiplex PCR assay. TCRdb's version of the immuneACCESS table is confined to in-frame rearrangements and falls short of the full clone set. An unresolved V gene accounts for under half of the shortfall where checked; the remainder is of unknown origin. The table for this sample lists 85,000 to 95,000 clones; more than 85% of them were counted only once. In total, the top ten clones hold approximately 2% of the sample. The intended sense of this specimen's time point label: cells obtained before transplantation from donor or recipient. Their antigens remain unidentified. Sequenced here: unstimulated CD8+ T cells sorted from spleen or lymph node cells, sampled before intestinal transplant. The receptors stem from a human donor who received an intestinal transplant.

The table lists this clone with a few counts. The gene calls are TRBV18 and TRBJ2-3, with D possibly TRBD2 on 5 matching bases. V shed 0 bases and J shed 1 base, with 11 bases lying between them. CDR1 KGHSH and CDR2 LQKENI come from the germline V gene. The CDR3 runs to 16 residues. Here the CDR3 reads CASSPPGVLGTDTQYF. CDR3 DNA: TGTGCCAGCTCACCACCCGGGGTTTTAGGCACAGATACGCAGTATTTT.

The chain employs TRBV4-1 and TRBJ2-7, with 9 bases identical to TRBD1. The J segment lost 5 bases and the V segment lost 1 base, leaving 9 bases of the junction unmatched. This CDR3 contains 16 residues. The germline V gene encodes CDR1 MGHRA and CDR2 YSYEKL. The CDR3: CASSQVPGTGMDEQYF. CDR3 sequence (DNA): TGCGCCAGCAGCCAAGTCCCCGGGACAGGGATGGACGAGCAGTACTTC.

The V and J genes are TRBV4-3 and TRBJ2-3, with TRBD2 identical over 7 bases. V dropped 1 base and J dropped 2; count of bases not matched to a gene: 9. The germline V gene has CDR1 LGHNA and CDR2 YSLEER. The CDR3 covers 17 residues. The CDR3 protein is CASSQGSSGGATDTQYF. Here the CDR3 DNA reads TGCGCCAGCAGCCAAGGGTCTAGCGGTGGTGCCACAGATACGCAGTATTTT.

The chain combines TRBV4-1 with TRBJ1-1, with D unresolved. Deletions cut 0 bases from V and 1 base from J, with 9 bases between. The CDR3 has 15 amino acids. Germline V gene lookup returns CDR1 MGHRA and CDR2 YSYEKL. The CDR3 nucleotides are TGCGCCAGCAGCCAAGATGAGGGTCGGAACACTGAAGCTTTCTTT. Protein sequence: CASSQDEGRNTEAFF.

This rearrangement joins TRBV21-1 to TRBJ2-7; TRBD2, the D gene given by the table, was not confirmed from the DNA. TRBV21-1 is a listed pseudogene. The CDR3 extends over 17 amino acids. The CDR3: CASSKAGSGEGADEQYF. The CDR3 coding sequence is TGTGCCAGCAGCAAAGCGGGTAGCGGGGAAGGCGCAGACGAGCAGTACTTC.

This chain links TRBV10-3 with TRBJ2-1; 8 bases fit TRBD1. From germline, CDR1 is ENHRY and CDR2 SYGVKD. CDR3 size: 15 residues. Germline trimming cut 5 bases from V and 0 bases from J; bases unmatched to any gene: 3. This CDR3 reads CAISQDRASYNEQFF. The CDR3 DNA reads TGTGCCATCAGTCAGGACAGGGCCTCCTACAATGAGCAGTTCTTC.

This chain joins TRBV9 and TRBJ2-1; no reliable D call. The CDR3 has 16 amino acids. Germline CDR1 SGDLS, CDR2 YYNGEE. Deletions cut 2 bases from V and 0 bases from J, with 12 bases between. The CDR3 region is CASSVDSSHSYNEQFF. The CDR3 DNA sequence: TGTGCCAGCAGCGTTGACTCGTCTCACTCCTACAATGAGCAGTTCTTC.

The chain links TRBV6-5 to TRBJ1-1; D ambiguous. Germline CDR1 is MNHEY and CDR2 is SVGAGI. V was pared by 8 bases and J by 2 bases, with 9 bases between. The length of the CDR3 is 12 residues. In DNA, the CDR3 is TGTGCCAGCCGGGAATCAAACACTGAAGCTTTCTTT. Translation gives CASRESNTEAFF.

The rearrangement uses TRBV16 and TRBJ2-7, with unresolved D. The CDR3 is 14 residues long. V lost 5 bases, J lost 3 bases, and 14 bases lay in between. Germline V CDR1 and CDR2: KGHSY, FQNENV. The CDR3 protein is CASSSSATGYEQYF. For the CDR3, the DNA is TGTGCCAGCAGCTCCAGCGCGACCGGCTACGAGCAGTACTTC.

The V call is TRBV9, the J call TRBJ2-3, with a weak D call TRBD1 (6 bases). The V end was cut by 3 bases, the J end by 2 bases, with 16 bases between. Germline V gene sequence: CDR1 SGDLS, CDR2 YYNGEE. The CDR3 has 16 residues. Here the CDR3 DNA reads TGTGCCAGCAGCGCCGCAGGGGTTCCACTCACAGATACGCAGTATTTT. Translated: CASSAAGVPLTDTQYF.

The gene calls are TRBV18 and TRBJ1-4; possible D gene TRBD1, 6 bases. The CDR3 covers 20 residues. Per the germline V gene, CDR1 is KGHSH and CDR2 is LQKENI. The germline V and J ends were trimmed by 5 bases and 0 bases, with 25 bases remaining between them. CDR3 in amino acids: CASSVRDIFLNSPTNEKLFF. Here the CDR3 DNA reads TGTGCCAGCTCAGTCCGGGACATTTTTCTTAATTCTCCAACTAATGAAAAACTGTTTTTT.

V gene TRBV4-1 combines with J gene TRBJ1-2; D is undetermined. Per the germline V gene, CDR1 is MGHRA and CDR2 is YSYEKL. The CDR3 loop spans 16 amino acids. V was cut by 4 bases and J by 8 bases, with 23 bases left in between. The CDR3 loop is CASSPYHVMPVKGYTF. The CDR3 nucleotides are TGCGCCAGCAGCCCATACCATGTCATGCCGGTTAAGGGCTACACCTTC.

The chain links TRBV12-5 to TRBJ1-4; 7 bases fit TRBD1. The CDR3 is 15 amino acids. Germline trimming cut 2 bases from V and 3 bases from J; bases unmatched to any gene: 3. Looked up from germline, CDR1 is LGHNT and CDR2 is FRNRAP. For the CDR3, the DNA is TGTGCTAGTGGTTTGTACGGGACAGCTAATGAAAAACTGTTTTTT. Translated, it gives CASGLYGTANEKLFF.

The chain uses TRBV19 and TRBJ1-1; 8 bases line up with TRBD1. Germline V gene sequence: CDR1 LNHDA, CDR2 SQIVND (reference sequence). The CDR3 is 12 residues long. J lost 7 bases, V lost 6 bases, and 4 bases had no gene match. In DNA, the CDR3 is TGTGCCAGTAGAAACGACAGGGGTGAAGCTTTCTTT. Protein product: CASRNDRGEAFF.

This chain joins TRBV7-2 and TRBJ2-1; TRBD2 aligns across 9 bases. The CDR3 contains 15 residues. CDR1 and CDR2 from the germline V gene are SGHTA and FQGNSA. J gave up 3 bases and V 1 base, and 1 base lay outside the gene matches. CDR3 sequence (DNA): TGTGCCAGCAGCTTAGTAGCGGGAGTCTACAATGAGCAGTTCTTC. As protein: CASSLVAGVYNEQFF.

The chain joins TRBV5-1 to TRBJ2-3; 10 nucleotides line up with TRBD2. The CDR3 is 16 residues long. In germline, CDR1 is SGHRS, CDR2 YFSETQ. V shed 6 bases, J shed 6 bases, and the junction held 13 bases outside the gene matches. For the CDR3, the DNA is TGCGCCAGCACCTTCCCTGCTAGCGGGGGCGAGGATACGCAGTATTTT. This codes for CASTFPASGGEDTQYF.

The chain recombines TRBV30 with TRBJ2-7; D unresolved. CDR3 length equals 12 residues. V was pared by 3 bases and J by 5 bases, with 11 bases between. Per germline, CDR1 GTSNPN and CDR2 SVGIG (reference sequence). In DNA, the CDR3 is TGTGCCTGGAGAGATTGGAGCCACGAGCAGTACTTC. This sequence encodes CAWRDWSHEQYF. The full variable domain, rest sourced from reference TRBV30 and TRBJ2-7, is SQTIHQWPATLVQPVGSPLSLECTVEGTSNPNLYWYRQAAGRGLQLLFYSVGIGQISSEVPQNLSASRPQDRQFILSSKKLLLSDSGFYLCAWRDWSHEQYFGPGTRLTVT.

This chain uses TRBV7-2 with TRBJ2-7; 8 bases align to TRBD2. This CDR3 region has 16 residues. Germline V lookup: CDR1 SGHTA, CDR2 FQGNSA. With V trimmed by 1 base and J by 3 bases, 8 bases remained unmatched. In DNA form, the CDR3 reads TGTGCCAGCAGCTTAGGGGCGGCGGGGGGACTCTACGAGCAGTACTTC. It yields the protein CASSLGAAGGLYEQYF.

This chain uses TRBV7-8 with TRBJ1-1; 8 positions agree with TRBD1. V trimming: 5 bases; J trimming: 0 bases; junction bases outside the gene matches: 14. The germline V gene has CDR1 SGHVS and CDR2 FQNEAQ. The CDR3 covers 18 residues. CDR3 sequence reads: CASSRKLYRGKMNTEAFF. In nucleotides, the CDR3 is TGTGCCAGCAGCCGAAAACTTTACAGGGGGAAGATGAACACTGAAGCTTTCTTT.

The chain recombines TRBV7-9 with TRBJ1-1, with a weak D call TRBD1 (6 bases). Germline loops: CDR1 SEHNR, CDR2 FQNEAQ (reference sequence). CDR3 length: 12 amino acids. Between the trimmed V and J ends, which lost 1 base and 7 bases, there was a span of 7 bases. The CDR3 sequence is CASSLGTVEAFF. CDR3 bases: TGTGCCAGCAGCTTAGGGACAGTTGAAGCTTTCTTT.